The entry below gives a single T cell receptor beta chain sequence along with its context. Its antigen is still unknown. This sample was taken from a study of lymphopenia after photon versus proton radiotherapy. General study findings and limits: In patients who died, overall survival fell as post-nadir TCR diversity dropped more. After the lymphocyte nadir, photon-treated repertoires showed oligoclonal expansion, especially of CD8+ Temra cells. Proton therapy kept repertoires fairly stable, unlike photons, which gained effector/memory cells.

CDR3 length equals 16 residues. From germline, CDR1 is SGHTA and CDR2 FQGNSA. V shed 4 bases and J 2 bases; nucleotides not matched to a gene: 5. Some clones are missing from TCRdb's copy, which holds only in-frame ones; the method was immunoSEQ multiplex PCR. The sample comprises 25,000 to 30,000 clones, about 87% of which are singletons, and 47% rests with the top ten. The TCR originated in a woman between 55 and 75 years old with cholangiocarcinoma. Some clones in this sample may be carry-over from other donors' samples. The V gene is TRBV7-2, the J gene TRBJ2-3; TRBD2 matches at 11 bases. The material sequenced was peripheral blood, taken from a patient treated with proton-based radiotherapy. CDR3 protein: CASSWGLAVITDTQYF. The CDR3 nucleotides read TGTGCCAGCAGCTGGGGACTAGCGGTAATCACAGATACGCAGTATTTT. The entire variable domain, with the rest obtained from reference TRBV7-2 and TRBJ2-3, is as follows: GAGVSQSPSNKVTEKGKDVELRCDPISGHTALYWYRQSLGQGLEFLIYFQGNSAPDKSGLPSDRFSAERTGGSVSTLTIQRTQQEDSAVYLCASSWGLAVITDTQYFGPGTRLTVL.